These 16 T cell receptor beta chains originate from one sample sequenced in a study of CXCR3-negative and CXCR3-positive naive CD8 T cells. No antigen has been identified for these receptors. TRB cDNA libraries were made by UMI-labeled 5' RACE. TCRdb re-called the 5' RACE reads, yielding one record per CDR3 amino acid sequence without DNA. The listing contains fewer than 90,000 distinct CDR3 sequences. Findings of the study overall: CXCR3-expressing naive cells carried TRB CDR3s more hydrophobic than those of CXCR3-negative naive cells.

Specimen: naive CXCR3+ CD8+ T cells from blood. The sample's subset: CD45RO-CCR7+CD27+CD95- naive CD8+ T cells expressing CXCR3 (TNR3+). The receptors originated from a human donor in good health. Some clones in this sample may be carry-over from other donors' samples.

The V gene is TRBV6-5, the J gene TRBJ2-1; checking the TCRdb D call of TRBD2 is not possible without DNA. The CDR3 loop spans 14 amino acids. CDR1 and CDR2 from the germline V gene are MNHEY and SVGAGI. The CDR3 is CASSPDSEVDEQFF.

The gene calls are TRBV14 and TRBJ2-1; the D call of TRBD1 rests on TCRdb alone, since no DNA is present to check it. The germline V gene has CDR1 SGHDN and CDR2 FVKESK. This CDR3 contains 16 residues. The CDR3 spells CASSQVSGGPYNEQFF.

CDR3 amino acids: CSVDLGQGAYEQYF. The V call is TRBV29-1, the J call TRBJ2-7; TCRdb reports TRBD1, a call that lacks DNA to check it against. The V gene's germline CDR1 is SQVTM and CDR2 ANQGSEA. This CDR3 is 14 amino acids long.

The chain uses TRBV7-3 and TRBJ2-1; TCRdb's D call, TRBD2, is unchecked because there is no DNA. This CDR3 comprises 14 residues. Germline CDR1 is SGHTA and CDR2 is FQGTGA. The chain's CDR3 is CASSFRAAVGEQFF.

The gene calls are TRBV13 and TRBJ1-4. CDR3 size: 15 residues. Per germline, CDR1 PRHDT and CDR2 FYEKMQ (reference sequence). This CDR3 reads CASSPEGLGDEKLFF. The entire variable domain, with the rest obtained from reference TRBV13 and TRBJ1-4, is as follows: AAGVIQSPRHLIKEKRETATLKCYPIPRHDTVYWYQQGPGQDPQFLISFYEKMQSDKGSIPDRFSAQQFSDYHSELNMSSLELGDSALYFCASSPEGLGDEKLFFGSGTQLSVL.

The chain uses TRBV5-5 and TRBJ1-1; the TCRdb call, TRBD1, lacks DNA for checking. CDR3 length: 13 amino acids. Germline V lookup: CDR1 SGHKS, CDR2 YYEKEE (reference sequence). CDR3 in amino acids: CASSLAGGIEAFF.

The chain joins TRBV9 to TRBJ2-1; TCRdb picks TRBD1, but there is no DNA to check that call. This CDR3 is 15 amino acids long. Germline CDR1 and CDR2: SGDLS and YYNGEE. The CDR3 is CASSGTGSSYNEQFF.

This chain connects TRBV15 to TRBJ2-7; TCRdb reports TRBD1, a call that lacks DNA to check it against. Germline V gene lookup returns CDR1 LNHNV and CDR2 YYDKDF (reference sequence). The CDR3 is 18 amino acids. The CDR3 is CATSRFGQGEGMAYEQYF.

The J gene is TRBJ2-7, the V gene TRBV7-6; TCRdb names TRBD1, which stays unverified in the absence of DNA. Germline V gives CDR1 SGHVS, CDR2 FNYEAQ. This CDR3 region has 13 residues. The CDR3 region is CASSLAGGGEQYF.

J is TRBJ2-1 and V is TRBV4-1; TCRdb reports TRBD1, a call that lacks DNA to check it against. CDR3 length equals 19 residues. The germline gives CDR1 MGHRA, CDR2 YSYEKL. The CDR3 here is CASSQEDWSSGTDYNEQFF.

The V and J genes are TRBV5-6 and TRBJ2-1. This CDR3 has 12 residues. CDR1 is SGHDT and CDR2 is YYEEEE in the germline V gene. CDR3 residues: CASGNSYNEQFF.

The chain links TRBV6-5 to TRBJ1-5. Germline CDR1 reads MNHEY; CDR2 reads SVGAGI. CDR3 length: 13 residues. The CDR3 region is CASRSNSDQPQHF.

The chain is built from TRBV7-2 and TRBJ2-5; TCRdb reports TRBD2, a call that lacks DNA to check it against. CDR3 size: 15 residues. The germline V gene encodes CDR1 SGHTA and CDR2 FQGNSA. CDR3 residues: CASSLVSGGAVAQYF.

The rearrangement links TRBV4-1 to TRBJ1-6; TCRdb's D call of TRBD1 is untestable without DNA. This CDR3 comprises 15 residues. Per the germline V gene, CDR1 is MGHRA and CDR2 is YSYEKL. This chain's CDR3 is CASSQMGQQDSPLHF.

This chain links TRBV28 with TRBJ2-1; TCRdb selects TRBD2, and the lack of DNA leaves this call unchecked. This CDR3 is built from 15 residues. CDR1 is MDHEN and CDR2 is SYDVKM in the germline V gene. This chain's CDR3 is CASSPSGRDPNEQFF.

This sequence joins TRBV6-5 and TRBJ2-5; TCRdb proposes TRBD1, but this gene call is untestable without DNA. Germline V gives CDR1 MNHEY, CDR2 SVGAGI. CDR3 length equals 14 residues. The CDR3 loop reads CASSSGTGLETQYF.